A single sample gave rise to the 21 T cell receptor beta chains below, sequenced in a study of T-cell reconstitution after alpha-beta-depleted transplantation in children. Preparation of the TCRbeta library involved a method that used unique molecular identifiers. TCRdb called the PCR reads again in MiXCR, with one record for every CDR3 protein. Of around 580,000 distinct CDR3 sequences listed, roughly a quarter are singletons. Sequencing used PBMCs, obtained before TCRalphabeta/CD19-depleted stem cell transplant. The receptors derive from a boy younger than two with Wiskott-Aldrich syndrome, due to receive a stem cell transplant.

The J gene is TRBJ2-2, the V gene TRBV24-1, with D possibly being TRBD2 (6 bases). CDR3 length equals 13 residues. V was cut by 4 bases and J by 6 bases, with 8 bases left in between. CDR1 and CDR2 from the germline V gene are KGHDR and SFDVKD. In nucleotides, the CDR3 is TGTGCCACCAGTGACAGGGAGGCCGGGGAGCTGTTTTTT. This encodes CATSDREAGELFF.

The chain is built from TRBV5-1 and TRBJ2-1, with 11 bases that match TRBD1. This CDR3 has 15 residues. Per the germline V gene, CDR1 is SGHRS and CDR2 is YFSETQ. The junction had 6 bases not matched to a gene; V was cut back by 4 bases and J by 6 bases. The CDR3 reads CASSTTGTGGNEQFF. For the CDR3, the DNA is TGCGCCAGCAGCACAACCGGGACAGGGGGCAATGAGCAGTTCTTC.

The rearrangement uses TRBV2 and TRBJ1-3, with 7 bases that match TRBD1. Trimming cost V 4 bases and J 0 bases; bases outside gene matches: 6. Germline V gives CDR1 SNHLY, CDR2 FYNNEI. This CDR3 comprises 16 residues. Here the CDR3 reads CASSGQGLNSGNTIYF. For the CDR3, the DNA is TGTGCCAGCAGTGGACAGGGACTAAACTCTGGAAACACCATATATTTT.

V is TRBV12-3 or TRBV12-4 and J is TRBJ2-5; TRBD2 is a possible D gene (5 bases). The V gene lost 2 bases and the J gene lost 5 bases, with 21 bases spanning the gap. This CDR3 region has 17 residues. CDR3 in DNA: TGTGCCAGCAGTTTACGGATGACGGATACTAGTCGGGAGACCCAGTACTTC. This gives the protein CASSLRMTDTSRETQYF.

This clonotype was detected only a few times. The chain combines TRBV20-1 with TRBJ2-1, with 9 bases lining up with TRBD2. This CDR3 comprises 14 residues. CDR1 and CDR2 from the germline V gene are DFQATT and SNEGSKA (reference sequence). V lost 6 bases to trimming and J lost 6 bases; unmatched junction nucleotides: 9. The CDR3: CSAHWALAGNEQFF. CDR3 coding DNA: TGCAGTGCCCACTGGGCACTAGCGGGCAATGAGCAGTTCTTC.

The chain recombines TRBV5-1 with TRBJ2-5; 15 positions match TRBD2. Trimming took 5 bases from V and 2 from J; bases not matched to a gene: 4. The CDR3 has 16 residues. Looked up from germline, CDR1 is SGHRS and CDR2 is YFSETQ. The CDR3 spells CASRWTSGRVQETQYF. As DNA, the CDR3 is TGCGCCAGCAGATGGACTAGCGGGAGGGTACAAGAGACCCAGTACTTC.

The gene calls are TRBV5-1 and TRBJ2-7; D is undetermined. The CDR3 length is 13 residues. From germline, CDR1 is SGHRS and CDR2 YFSETQ. Between the trimmed V and J ends, which lost 0 bases and 6 bases, there was a span of 10 bases. The CDR3 loop reads CASSLDPGFEQYF. The DNA of the CDR3 is TGCGCCAGCAGCTTGGATCCTGGGTTCGAGCAGTACTTC.

In this sample, this clonotype turned up a few times. The chain uses TRBV5-1 and TRBJ2-4; no reliable D call. CDR1 and CDR2 (germline): SGHRS, YFSETQ. The V gene lost 2 bases and the J gene lost 0 bases, with 9 bases spanning the gap. The CDR3 length is 15 residues. In DNA, the CDR3 is TGCGCCAGCAGCTTTCGTTCGGAAGCCAAAAACATTCAGTACTTC. Translating gives CASSFRSEAKNIQYF.

The chain has TRBV5-1 and TRBJ1-1; weak D call: TRBD1 (5 bases). The CDR3 runs to 18 residues. CDR1 and CDR2 from the germline V gene are SGHRS and YFSETQ. V lost 0 bases and J 0 bases, leaving 18 bases between the germline ends. The CDR3 DNA sequence: TGCGCCAGCAGCTTGGTTGCAGGGCCAAATCGGATGAACACTGAAGCTTTCTTT. Amino acids: CASSLVAGPNRMNTEAFF.

The chain has TRBV11-2 and TRBJ2-5, with D possibly TRBD2 on 5 matching bases. Germline V lookup: CDR1 SGHAT, CDR2 FQNNGV. The V end lost 5 bases, the J end lost 4 bases, and 20 bases lay between the germline ends. CDR3 length: 16 residues. The CDR3 region is CASSPGSGLRIETQYF. CDR3 nucleotides: TGTGCCAGCAGCCCCGGTAGTGGACTGAGGATAGAGACCCAGTACTTC.

This clonotype was detected a few times. The chain combines TRBV5-1 with TRBJ2-7, with 7 bases matching TRBD1. Trimming cost V 3 bases and J 3 bases; bases outside gene matches: 6. The CDR3 has 14 amino acids. Germline V gene lookup returns CDR1 SGHRS and CDR2 YFSETQ. This chain's CDR3 is CASSWRTGDYEQYF. CDR3 DNA sequence: TGCGCCAGCAGCTGGCGCACAGGGGACTACGAGCAGTACTTC.

In its sample, this clonotype was seen a few times. The chain links TRBV12-3 or TRBV12-4 to TRBJ2-7; TRBD2 is a possible D gene (7 bases). The CDR3 length is 16 residues. The V gene lost 5 bases and the J gene lost 3 bases, with 20 bases spanning the gap. Written as DNA, the CDR3 is TGTGCCAGCAGTAACCGACAGGCCGGGGGGCACTACGAGCAGTACTTC. Translating gives CASSNRQAGGHYEQYF.

This clonotype was observed a few times. Written as DNA, the CDR3 is TGTGCCAGCAATCCCTCCGGACAGCCCCAGCATTTT. It is translated as CASNPSGQPQHF. The gene calls are TRBV28 and TRBJ1-5; D unresolved. Germline lookup yields CDR1 MDHEN and CDR2 SYDVKM. V shed 7 bases and J shed 7 bases, with 11 bases lying between them. This CDR3 is 12 amino acids long. Full variable domain (missing parts from reference TRBV28 and TRBJ1-5): DVKVTQSSRYLVKRTGEKVFLECVQDMDHENMFWYRQDPGLGLRLIYFSYDVKMKEKGDIPEGYSVSREKKERFSLILESASTNQTSMYLCASNPSGQPQHFGDGTRLSIL.

This clonotype turned up a few times. CDR3 nucleotides: TGTGCCAGCAGCTTGGGACTAGCGGGAGTTATGCAGTTCTTC. This translates into CASSLGLAGVMQFF. The V gene is TRBV11-2, the J gene TRBJ2-1; 14 bases match TRBD2. With V trimmed by 3 bases and J by 12 bases, 4 bases remained unmatched. The CDR3 length is 14 residues. Germline CDR1 is SGHAT and CDR2 is FQNNGV.

The genes are TRBV20-1 and TRBJ2-7; D ambiguous. Deletions cut 6 bases from V and 4 bases from J, with 16 bases between. CDR1 is DFQATT, CDR2 SNEGSKA, per germline (reference sequence). CDR3 length: 13 residues. The CDR3 sequence is CSAPSGLTYEQYF. The CDR3 DNA sequence: TGCAGTGCCCCGTCTGGGCTAACATACGAGCAGTACTTC.

The chain carries TRBV29-1 and TRBJ1-1, with 11 nucleotides matching TRBD1. The CDR3 spans 14 residues. After removal of 8 bases from V and 0 bases from J, the junction contained 5 bases not matched to a gene. The germline gives CDR1 SQVTM, CDR2 ANQGSEA. DNA of the CDR3: TGCAGCACCCGGACAGGGGGCCTGAACACTGAAGCTTTCTTT. This gives the protein CSTRTGGLNTEAFF.

This clonotype was found a few times. The junction departs from the called germline gene at one end, perhaps through a read error. The rearrangement links TRBV5-1 to TRBJ1-1; maybe TRBD1 (6 bases). CDR1 is SGHRS, CDR2 YFSETQ, per germline. This CDR3 is built from 12 residues. The CDR3: CASSSSGQSFWF. The CDR3 DNA reads as TGCGCCAGCAGCTCGTCGGGACAAAGTTTTTGGTTT.

The V gene is TRBV5-1, the J gene TRBJ2-1, with a possible D match to TRBD1 (6 bases). The CDR3 contains 15 residues. Germline V gene sequence: CDR1 SGHRS, CDR2 YFSETQ. V lost 0 bases and J 8 bases, leaving 15 bases between the germline ends. The DNA for the CDR3 is TGCGCCAGCAGCTTGGGCCCGTCTGGGGGCTATGAGCAGTTCTTC. Translation gives CASSLGPSGGYEQFF.

This clonotype was observed a few times. This chain uses TRBV2 with TRBJ2-3, with D uncertain. The CDR3 loop spans 13 amino acids. V gave up 4 bases and J gave up 0 bases, with 5 bases separating them. Germline values: CDR1 SNHLY, CDR2 FYNNEI. As DNA, the CDR3 is TGTGCCAGCAGTGCTAGAAGCACAGATACGCAGTATTTT. As protein: CASSARSTDTQYF.

The chain carries TRBV5-5 and TRBJ2-2; TRBD2 matches at 12 bases. V shed 5 bases, J shed 0 bases, and the junction held 2 bases outside the gene matches. CDR1 is SGHKS and CDR2 is YYEKEE in the germline V gene (reference sequence). The CDR3 has 16 amino acids. CDR3 sequence reads: CASRTSGSPNTGELFF. CDR3 nucleotides: TGTGCCAGCAGGACTAGCGGGAGCCCGAACACCGGGGAGCTGTTTTTT.

This clonotype showed up just a few times. The V call is TRBV5-1, the J call TRBJ2-7; 7 bases match TRBD2. CDR1 and CDR2 from the germline V gene are SGHRS and YFSETQ. This CDR3 has 15 amino acids. Losses at the gene ends were 0 bases for V and 6 bases for J; bases not matched to a gene: 9. CDR3 protein: CASSLEGGSSSEQYF. The DNA for the CDR3 is TGCGCCAGCAGCTTGGAAGGCGGGAGCTCCAGCGAGCAGTACTTC.